The T cell receptor (beta chain) described here comes from a study of regulatory T cells in long-lasting Graves disease. For the study at large: Antithyroid drug use was under 3 months in newly diagnosed Graves' patients. Overall study results and limits: Public clonotype sharing was higher in persistent than newly diagnosed patients. Graves' patients with persistent disease showed TCR diversity lower than patients newly diagnosed.

This clonotype was counted many times. No antigen is known for it. iRepertoire HTBI primers and Arm-PCR of CDR3 regions built TCR beta libraries. TCRdb reprocessed the multiplex PCR reads via MiXCR and lists one record per CDR3 protein. Found here are hundreds of thousands of distinct CDR3 sequences, around 12% of them singletons; the top ten hold over 7%. Regarding time point: newly diagnosed GD, antithyroid drugs for less than 3 months. PBMCs provided the RNA from which the TCR library was made. This sample also appeared in a second study, on T cells in Graves' hyperthyroidism and ophthalmopathy. From that paper: The majority of expanded thyroid clonotypes above 0.001 also appeared in blood.

This TCR was recovered from a woman aged 25 to 39 with Graves disease. Sequencing was performed on peripheral blood mononuclear cells (PBMCs), taken at new diagnosis, from a patient treated with antithyroid drugs.

The CDR3 protein is CASSSTEYNEQFF. As DNA, the CDR3 is TGTGCCAGCAGCTCAACAGAATACAATGAGCAGTTCTTC. The chain employs TRBV7-9 and TRBJ2-1; the D is unclear. The CDR3 is made up of 13 amino acids. The germline gives CDR1 SEHNR, CDR2 FQNEAQ (reference sequence). V lost 4 bases and J 4 bases, leaving 8 bases between the germline ends.